The clone carrying this T cell receptor beta chain was found many times. Its antigen is still unknown. Germline CDR1 is MNHNS and CDR2 is SASEGT. Trimming took 0 bases from V and 1 from J, leaving 3 bases between them. The CDR3 is 13 residues long. Arm-PCR of CDR3 regions and iRepertoire HTBI primers were the basis on which TCR beta libraries were built. TCRdb itself ran the multiplex PCR reads through MiXCR, one entry per CDR3 protein. The repertoire consists of roughly 430,000 distinct CDR3 sequences, with roughly 15% occurring once and the leading ten covering roughly 10%. Stated time point: newly diagnosed GD, antithyroid drugs for less than 3 months. Preparation of the TCR library used RNA extracted from PBMCs. The sample comes from a study of regulatory T cells in long-lasting Graves disease. Study-wide results and caveats: TRBV28 was favored in persistent disease, as were TRBJ1-2 and TRBJ2-5.

The data also belong to a second study, concerning T cells in Graves' hyperthyroidism and ophthalmopathy. As that report states: Clonotypes that were expanded in thyroid above 0.001 mostly appeared in blood too.

This receptor was identified in a woman in her 30s with Graves disease. The sequencing used peripheral blood mononuclear cells (PBMCs), collected at new diagnosis, from a patient treated with antithyroid drugs. The chain uses TRBV6-1 and TRBJ1-1; D ambiguous. The chain's CDR3 is CASSEARNTEAFF. CDR3 sequence (DNA): TGTGCCAGCAGTGAAGCTCGGAACACTGAAGCTTTCTTT.